This TCR beta chain appears in the sequencing data of a study of shared clonotypes between healthy human individuals. The repertoire was sequenced with immunoSEQ multiplex PCR; TCRdb's copy has only in-frame clones and lacks some. The data show some 1,600,000 clones, around 98% seen once. None of the donors, who were healthy HIV-negative adults, had recently had acute infections or vaccinations. Nashville, Tennessee was home to all donors, who were Caucasian adults. Splitting the CD4+ cells yielded a CD45RA+ naive subset and a CD45RA-negative memory subset. Notes on the study in general: Unshared clonotypes carried lower generation probabilities than those common to all four donors.

Comments on this clone: Its target is not known.

Germline V gene sequence: CDR1 MDHEN, CDR2 SYDVKM. V was trimmed by 4 bases and J by 9 bases, leaving 15 bases between them. The CDR3 sequence is 13 residues long. J is TRBJ2-5 and V is TRBV28; D is unclear. The receptor was isolated from a young man in good health. The sequenced sample was naive CD4+ T cells sorted from blood. Subset denoted: CD45RA+ positively selected. The CDR3 DNA reads as TGTGCCAGCAGTTCCCAAATCACCGACCCCCAGTACTTC. It codes for CASSSQITDPQYF.